The 5 T cell receptor beta chains below all came from one sample that was sequenced in a study of cytomegalovirus exposure and HLA in healthy donors. 13 Jbeta primers and 60 Vbeta primers were used for the PCR. Profiling relied on immunoSEQ multiplex PCR, and the TCRdb table lists in-frame clones only, not all of them. In the table there are 220,000 or so clones, more than 75% of which are singletons. The sequencing sample was made of PBMCs. The receptors originated from a male donor in good health and CMV-seronegative.

V usage is TRBV20-1 and J usage is TRBJ2-3, with D tentatively TRBD1 (6 bases). Germline CDR1 is DFQATT and CDR2 is SNEGSKA (reference sequence). V was shortened by 5 bases and J by 13 bases, with 13 bases between the two germline ends. The CDR3 length is 10 residues. CDR3 in amino acids: CSAGGGLEYF. The DNA of the CDR3 is TGCAGTGCTGGGGGCGGGTTGGAGTATTTT.

V and J are TRBV20-1 and TRBJ1-1; D not certain. Germline CDR1 and CDR2: DFQATT and SNEGSKA (reference sequence). The CDR3 runs 11 residues. The V and J ends lost 3 bases and 8 bases respectively, with 10 bases between them. This CDR3 is CSASRQAEAFF. The DNA for the CDR3 is TGCAGTGCTAGTAGGCAGGCGGAAGCTTTCTTT.

The J gene is TRBJ2-7, the V gene TRBV30, with D possibly TRBD2 on 5 matching bases. The V gene's germline CDR1 is GTSNPN and CDR2 SVGIG (reference sequence). The CDR3 totals 13 residues. The germline V and J ends were trimmed by 1 base and 3 bases, with 10 bases remaining between them. The CDR3 DNA reads as TGTGCCTGGAGTGAAGGACGGGGCTACGAGCAGTACTTC. The encoded protein is CAWSEGRGYEQYF.

J is TRBJ2-1 and V is TRBV5-1; 8 bases map to TRBD2. V dropped 4 bases and J dropped 9; count of bases not matched to a gene: 15. In germline, CDR1 is SGHRS, CDR2 YFSETQ. This CDR3 comprises 16 residues. The CDR3 coding sequence is TGCGCCAGCAGCCGCGGTCTAGTCGGGAGGGCTCCTGAGCAGTTCTTC. It encodes CASSRGLVGRAPEQFF.

The CDR3 bases are TGCGCCAGCAGCTTGATGAGGGGGGAGACCCAGTACTTC. This translates into CASSLMRGETQYF. This chain uses TRBV5-1 with TRBJ2-5; a weak D match, TRBD1 (6 bases). Germline CDR1 and CDR2: SGHRS and YFSETQ. V was pared by 1 base and J by 5 bases, with 9 bases between. The CDR3 extends over 13 amino acids. Complete variable domain (other parts from reference TRBV5-1 and TRBJ2-5): KAGVTQTPRYLIKTRGQQVTLSCSPISGHRSVSWYQQTPGQGLQFLFEYFSETQRNKGNFPGRFSGRQFSNSRSEMNVSTLELGDSALYLCASSLMRGETQYFGPGTRLLVL.